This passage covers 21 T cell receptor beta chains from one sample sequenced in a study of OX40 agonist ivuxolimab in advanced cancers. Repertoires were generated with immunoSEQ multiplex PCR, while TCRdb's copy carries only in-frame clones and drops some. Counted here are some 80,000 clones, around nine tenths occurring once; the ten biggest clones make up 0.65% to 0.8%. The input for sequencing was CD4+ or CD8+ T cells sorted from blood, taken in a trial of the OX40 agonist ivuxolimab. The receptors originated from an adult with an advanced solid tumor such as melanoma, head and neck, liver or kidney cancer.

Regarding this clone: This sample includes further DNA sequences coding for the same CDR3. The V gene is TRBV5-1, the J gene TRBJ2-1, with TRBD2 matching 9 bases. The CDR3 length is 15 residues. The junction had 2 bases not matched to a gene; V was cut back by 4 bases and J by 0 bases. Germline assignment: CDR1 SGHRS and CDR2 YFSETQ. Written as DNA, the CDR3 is TGCGCCAGCAGCCTTAGCGGGAGCTCCTACAATGAGCAGTTCTTC. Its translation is CASSLSGSSYNEQFF.

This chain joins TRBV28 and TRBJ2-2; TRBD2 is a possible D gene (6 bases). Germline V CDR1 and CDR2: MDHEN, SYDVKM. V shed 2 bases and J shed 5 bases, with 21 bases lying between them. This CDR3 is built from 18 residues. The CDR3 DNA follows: TGTGCCAGCAGTTTAGGCGGCGGCTTGGGGGGAGATACCGGGGAGCTGTTTTTT. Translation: CASSLGGGLGGDTGELFF.

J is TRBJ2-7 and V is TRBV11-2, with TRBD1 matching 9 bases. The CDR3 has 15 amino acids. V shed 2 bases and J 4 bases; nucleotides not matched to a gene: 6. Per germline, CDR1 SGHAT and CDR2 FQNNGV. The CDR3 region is CASSLNTGGIYEQYF. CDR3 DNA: TGTGCCAGCAGCTTAAACACAGGGGGCATTTACGAGCAGTACTTC.

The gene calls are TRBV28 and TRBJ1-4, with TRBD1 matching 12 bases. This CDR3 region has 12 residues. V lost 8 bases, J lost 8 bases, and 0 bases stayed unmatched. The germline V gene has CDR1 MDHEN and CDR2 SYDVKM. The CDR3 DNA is TGTGCCAGCGGGACAGGGGGCGAAAAACTGTTTTTT. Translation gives CASGTGGEKLFF.

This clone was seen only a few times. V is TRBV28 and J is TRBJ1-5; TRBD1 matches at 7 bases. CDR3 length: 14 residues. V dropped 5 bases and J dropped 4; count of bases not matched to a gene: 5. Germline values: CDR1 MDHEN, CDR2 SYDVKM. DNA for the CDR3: TGTGCCAGCAGTCCCGAGACAGGGAATCAGCCCCAGCATTTT. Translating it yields CASSPETGNQPQHF.

CDR3 in amino acids: CATSRGSRGAEAFF. CDR3 nucleotides: TGTGCCACCAGCCGCGGGTCCCGGGGCGCTGAAGCTTTCTTT. V is TRBV15 and J is TRBJ1-1; a possible D gene is TRBD1 (5 bases). V was cut by 5 bases and J by 6 bases, with 16 bases left in between. The germline V gene has CDR1 LNHNV and CDR2 YYDKDF (reference sequence). The CDR3 covers 14 residues.

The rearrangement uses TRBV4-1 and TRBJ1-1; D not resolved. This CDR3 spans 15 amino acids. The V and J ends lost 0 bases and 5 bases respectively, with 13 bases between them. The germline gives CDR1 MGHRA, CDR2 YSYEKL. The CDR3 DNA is TGCGCCAGCAGCCAAGATCTTGGCAGGTGGACTGAAGCTTTCTTT. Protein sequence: CASSQDLGRWTEAFF.

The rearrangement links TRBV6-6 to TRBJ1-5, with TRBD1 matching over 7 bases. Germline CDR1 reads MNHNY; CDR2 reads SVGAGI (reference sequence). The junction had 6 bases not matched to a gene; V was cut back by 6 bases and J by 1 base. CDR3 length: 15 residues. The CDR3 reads CASRRGQGSNQPQHF. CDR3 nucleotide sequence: TGTGCCAGCAGAAGGGGGCAGGGAAGCAATCAGCCCCAGCATTTT.

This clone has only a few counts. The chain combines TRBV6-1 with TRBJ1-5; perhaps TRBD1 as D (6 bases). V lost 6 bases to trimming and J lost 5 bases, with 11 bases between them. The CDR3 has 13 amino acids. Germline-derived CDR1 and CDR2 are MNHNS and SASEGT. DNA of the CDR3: TGTGCCAGCAGCGTACAGGGAGATCAGCCCCAGCATTTT. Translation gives CASSVQGDQPQHF.

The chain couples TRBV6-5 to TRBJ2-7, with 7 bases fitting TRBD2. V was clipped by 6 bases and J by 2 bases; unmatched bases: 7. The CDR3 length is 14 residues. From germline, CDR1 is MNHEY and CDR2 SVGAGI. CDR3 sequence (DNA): TGTGCCAGCAGACCTAGCGGACCTACCTACGAGCAGTACTTC. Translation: CASRPSGPTYEQYF.

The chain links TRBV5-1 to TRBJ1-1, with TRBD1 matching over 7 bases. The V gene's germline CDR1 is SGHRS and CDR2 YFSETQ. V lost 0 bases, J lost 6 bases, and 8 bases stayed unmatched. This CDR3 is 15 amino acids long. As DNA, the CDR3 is TGCGCCAGCAGCTTGGCCTCAGGGGGAAGATCTGAAGCTTTCTTT. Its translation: CASSLASGGRSEAFF.

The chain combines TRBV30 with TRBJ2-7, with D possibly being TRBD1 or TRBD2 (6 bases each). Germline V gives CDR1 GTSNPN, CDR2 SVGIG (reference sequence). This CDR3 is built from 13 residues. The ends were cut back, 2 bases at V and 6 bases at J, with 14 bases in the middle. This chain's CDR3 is CAWSTGTFLEQYF. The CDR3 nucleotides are TGTGCCTGGAGTACAGGGACTTTTCTCGAGCAGTACTTC.

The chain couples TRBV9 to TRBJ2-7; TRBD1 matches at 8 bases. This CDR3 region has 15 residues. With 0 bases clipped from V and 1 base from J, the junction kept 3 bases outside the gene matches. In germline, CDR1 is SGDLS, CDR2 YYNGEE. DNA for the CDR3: TGTGCCAGCAGCGTAGGGACAGGGTCTTCCTACGAGCAGTACTTC. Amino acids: CASSVGTGSSYEQYF.

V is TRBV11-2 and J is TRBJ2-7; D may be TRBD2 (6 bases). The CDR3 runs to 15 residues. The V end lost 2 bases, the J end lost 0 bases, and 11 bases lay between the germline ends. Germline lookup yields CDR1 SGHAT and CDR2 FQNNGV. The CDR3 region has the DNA TGTGCCAGCAGCTTATCGGAGGGACTCTCCTACGAGCAGTACTTC. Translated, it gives CASSLSEGLSYEQYF.

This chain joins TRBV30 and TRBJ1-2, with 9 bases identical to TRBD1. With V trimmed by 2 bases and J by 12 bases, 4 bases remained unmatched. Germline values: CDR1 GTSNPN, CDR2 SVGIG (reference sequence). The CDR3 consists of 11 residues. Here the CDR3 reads CAWSQGQGHTF. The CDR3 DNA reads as TGTGCCTGGAGTCAGGGACAGGGCCACACCTTC.

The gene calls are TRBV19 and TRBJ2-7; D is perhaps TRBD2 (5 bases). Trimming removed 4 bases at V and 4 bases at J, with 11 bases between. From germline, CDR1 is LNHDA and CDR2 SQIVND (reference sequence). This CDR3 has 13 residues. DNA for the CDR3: TGTGCCAGTAGTAACGGGGTGGGTTACGAGCAGTACTTC. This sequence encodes CASSNGVGYEQYF.

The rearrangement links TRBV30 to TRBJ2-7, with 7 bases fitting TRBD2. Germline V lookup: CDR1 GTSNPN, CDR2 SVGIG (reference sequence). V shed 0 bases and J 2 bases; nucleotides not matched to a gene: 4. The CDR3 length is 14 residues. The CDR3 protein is CAWSVLAATYEQYF. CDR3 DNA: TGTGCCTGGAGTGTCCTAGCGGCCACCTACGAGCAGTACTTC.

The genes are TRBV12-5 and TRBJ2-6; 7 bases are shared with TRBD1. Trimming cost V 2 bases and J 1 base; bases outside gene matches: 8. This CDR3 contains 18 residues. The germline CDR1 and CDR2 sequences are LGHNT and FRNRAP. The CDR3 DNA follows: TGTGCTAGTGGTTTGACCCGGGACAGAGTTTCTGGGGCCAACGTCCTGACTTTC. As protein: CASGLTRDRVSGANVLTF.

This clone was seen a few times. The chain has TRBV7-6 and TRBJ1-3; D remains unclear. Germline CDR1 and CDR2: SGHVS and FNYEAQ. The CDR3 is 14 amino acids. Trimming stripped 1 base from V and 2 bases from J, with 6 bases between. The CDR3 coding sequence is TGTGCCAGCAGCTTAGTGACGGCTGGAAACACCATATATTTT. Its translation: CASSLVTAGNTIYF.

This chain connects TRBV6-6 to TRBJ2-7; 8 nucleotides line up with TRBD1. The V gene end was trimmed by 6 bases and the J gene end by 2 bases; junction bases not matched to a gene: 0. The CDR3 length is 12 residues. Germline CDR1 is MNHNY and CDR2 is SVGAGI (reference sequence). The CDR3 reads CASRTGAYEQYF. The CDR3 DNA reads TGTGCCAGCAGGACAGGGGCCTACGAGCAGTACTTC.

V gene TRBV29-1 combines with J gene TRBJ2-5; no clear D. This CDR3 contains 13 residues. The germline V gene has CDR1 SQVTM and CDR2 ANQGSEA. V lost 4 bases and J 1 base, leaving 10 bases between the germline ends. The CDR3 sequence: CSVVRLVQETQYF. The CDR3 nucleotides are TGCAGCGTTGTTCGGCTAGTCCAAGAGACCCAGTACTTC. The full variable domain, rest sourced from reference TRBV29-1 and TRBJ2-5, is SAVISQKPSRDICQRGTSLTIQCQVDSQVTMMFWYRQQPGQSLTLIATANQGSEATYESGFVIDKFPISRPNLTFSTLTVSNMSPEDSSIYLCSVVRLVQETQYFGPGTRLLVL.